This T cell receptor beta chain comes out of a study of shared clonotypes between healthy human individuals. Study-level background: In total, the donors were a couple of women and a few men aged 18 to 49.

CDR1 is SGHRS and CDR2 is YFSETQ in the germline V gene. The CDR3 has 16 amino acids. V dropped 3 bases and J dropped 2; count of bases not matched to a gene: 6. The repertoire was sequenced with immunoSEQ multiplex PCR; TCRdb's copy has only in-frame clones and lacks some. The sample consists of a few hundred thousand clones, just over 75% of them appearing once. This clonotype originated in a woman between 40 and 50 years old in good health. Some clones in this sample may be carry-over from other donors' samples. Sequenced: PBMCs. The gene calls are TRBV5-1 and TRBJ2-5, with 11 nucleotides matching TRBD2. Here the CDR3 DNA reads TGCGCCAGCAGCTCCGGACTAGCGGGCCTACAAGAGACCCAGTACTTC. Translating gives CASSSGLAGLQETQYF.